The 5 T cell receptor beta chains in this list originate from one sample, sequenced in a study of T cells in Graves' hyperthyroidism and ophthalmopathy. It was RNA transcripts that yielded the amplified TCR beta CDR3 regions. The TCR CDR3 first-round RT-PCR relied on the HTBI primer set. TCRdb re-called the multiplex PCR reads through MiXCR, storing one row per CDR3 protein. The data hold around 250,000 distinct CDR3 sequences, with less than 15% observed a single time. Material for sequencing was blood. These receptors came from a woman between 40 and 55 years old with Graves' hyperthyroidism that later progressed to Graves' ophthalmopathy.

This clonotype was recorded at least ten times. The rearrangement uses TRBV28 and TRBJ1-1, with 7 bases lining up with TRBD1. This CDR3 has 13 amino acids. The V and J ends lost 5 bases and 5 bases, in that order; junction bases with no gene match: 5. Per germline, CDR1 MDHEN and CDR2 SYDVKM. CDR3: CASSRGGRTEAFF. The CDR3 nucleotides read TGTGCCAGCAGTCGAGGGGGCAGGACTGAAGCTTTCTTT.

This clonotype was counted only a few times. The gene calls are TRBV28 and TRBJ1-5; D possibly corresponds to TRBD1 (5 bases). Per the germline V gene, CDR1 is MDHEN and CDR2 is SYDVKM. This CDR3 has 14 residues. V dropped 5 bases and J dropped 6 bases, with 14 bases sitting between them. The CDR3 region has the DNA TGTGCCAGCAGTCTCACCCGGGACCTTCAGCCCCAGCATTTT. Its protein is CASSLTRDLQPQHF.

In this sample, this clonotype turned up many times. This sequence joins TRBV19 and TRBJ2-7, with 9 bases lining up with TRBD1. CDR1 is LNHDA and CDR2 is SQIVND in the germline V gene (reference sequence). V shed 4 bases and J 3 bases; nucleotides not matched to a gene: 7. This CDR3 has 15 residues. The CDR3 loop is CASSTLGGQGYEQYF. The CDR3 DNA reads as TGTGCCAGTAGTACCCTTGGGGGACAGGGCTACGAGCAGTACTTC.

This clonotype came up many times. The chain combines TRBV28 with TRBJ1-3; D uncertain. Germline assignment: CDR1 MDHEN and CDR2 SYDVKM. V lost 6 bases and J 4 bases, leaving 10 bases between the germline ends. This CDR3 has 13 residues. CDR3 sequence reads: CASSFSAGNTIYF. In DNA form, the CDR3 reads TGTGCCAGCAGCTTCTCGGCCGGAAACACCATATATTTT.

This clonotype occurred many times. The chain joins TRBV19 to TRBJ2-5, with D perhaps matching TRBD1 (6 bases). V shed 5 bases and J shed 5 bases, with 12 bases lying between them. The CDR3 runs 13 residues. CDR1 and CDR2 from the germline V gene are LNHDA and SQIVND (reference sequence). CDR3 coding DNA: TGTGCCAGTAGTCAACAGGGAGCGGAGACCCAGTACTTC. Translating it yields CASSQQGAETQYF.